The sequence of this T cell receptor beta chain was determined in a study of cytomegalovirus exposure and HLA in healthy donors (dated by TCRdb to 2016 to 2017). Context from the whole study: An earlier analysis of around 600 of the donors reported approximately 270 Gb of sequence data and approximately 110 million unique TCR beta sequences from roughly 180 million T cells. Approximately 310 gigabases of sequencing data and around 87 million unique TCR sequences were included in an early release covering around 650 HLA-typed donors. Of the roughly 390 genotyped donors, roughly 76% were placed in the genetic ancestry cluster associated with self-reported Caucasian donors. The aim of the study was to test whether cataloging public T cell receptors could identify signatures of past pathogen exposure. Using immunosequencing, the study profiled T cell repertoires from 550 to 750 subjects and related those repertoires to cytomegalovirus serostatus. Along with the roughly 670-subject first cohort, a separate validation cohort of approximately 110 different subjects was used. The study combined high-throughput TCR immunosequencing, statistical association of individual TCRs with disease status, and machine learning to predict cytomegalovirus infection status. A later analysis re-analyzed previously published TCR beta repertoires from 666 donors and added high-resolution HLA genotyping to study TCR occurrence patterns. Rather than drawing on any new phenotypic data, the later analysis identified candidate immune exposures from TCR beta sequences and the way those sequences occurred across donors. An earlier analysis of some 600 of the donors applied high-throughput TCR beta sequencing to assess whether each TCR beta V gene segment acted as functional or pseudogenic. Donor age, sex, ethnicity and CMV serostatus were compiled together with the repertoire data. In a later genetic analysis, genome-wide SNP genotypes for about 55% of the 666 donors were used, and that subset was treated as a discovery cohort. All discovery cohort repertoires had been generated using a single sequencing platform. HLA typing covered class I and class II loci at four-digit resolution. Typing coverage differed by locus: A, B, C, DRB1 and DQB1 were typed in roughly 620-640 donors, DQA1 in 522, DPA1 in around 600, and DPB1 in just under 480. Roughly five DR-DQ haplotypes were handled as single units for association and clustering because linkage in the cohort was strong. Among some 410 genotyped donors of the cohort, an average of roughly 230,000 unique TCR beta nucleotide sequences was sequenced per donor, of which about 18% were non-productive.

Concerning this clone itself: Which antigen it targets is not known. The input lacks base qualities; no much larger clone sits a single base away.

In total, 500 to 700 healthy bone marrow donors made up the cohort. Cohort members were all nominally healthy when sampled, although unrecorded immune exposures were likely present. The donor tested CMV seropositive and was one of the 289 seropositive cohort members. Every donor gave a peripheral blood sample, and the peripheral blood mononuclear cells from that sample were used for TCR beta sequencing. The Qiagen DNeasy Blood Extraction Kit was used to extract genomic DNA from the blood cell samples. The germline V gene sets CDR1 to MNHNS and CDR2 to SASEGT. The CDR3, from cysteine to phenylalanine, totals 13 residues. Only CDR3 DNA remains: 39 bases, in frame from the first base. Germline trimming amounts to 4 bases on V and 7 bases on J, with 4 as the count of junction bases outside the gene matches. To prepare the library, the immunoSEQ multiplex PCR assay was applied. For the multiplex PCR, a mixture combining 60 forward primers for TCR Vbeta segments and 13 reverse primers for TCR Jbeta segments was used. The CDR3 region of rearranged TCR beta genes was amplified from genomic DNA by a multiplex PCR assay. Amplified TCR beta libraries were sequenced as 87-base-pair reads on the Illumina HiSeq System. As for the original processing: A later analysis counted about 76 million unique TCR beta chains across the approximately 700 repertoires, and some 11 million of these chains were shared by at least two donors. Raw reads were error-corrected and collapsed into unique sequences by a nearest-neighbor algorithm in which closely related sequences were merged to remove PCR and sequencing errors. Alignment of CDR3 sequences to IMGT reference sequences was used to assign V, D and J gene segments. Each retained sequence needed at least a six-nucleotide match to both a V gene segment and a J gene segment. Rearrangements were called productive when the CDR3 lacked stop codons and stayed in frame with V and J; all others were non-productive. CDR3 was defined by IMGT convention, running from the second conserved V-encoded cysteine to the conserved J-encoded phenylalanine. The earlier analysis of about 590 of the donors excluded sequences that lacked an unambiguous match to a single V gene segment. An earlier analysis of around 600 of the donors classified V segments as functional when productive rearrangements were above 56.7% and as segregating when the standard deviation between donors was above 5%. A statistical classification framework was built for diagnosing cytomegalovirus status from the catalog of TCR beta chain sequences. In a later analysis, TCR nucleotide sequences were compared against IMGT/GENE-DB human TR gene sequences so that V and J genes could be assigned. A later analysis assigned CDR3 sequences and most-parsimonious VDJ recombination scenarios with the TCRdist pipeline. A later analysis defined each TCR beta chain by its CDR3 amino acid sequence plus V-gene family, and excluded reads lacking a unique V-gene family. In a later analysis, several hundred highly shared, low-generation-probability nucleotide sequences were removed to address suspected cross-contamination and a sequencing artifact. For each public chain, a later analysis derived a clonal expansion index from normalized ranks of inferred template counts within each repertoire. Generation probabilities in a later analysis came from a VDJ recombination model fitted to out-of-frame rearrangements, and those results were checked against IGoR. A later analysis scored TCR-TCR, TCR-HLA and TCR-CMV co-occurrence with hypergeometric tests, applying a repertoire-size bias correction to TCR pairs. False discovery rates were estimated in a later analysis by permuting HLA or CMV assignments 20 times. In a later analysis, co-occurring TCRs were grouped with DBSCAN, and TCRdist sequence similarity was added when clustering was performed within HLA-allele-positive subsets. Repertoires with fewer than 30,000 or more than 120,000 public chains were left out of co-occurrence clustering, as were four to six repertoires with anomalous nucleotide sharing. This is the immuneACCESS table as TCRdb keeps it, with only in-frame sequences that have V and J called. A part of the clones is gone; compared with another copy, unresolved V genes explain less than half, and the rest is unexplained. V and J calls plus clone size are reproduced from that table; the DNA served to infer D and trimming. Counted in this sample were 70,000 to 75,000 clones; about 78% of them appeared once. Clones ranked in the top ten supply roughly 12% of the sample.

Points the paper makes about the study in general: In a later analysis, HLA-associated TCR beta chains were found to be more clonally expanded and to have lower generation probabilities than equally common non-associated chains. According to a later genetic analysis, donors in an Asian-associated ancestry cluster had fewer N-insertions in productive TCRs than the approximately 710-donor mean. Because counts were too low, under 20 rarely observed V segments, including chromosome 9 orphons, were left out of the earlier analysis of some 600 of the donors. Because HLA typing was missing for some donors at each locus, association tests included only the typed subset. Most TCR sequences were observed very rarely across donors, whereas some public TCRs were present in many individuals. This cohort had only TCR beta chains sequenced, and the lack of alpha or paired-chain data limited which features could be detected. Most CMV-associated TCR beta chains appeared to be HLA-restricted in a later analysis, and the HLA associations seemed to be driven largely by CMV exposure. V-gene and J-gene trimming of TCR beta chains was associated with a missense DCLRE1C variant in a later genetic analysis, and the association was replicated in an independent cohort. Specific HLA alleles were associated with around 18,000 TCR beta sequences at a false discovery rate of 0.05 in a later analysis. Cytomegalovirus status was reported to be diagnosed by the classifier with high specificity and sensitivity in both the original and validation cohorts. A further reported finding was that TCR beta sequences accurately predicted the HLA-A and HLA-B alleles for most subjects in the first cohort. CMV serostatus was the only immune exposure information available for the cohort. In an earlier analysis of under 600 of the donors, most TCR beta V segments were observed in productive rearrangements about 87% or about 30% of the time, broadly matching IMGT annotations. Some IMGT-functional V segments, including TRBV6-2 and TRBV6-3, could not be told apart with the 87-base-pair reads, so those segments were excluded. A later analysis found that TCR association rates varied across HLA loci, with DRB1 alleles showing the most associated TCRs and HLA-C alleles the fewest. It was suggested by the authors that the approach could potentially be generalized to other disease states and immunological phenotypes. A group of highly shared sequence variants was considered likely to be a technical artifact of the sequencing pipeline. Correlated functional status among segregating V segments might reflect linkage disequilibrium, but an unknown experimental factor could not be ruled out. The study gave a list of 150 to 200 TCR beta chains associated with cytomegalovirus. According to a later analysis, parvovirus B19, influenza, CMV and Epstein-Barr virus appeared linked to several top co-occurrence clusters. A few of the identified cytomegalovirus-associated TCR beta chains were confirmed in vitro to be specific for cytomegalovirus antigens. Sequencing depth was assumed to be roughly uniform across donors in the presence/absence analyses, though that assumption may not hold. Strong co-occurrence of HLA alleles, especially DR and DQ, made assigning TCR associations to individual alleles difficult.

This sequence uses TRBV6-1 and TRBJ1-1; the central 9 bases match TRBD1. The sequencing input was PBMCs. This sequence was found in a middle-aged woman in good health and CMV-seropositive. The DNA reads TGTGCCAGCAGTGGGGGGACAGGGATTGAAGCTTTCTTT. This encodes CASSGGTGIEAFF.